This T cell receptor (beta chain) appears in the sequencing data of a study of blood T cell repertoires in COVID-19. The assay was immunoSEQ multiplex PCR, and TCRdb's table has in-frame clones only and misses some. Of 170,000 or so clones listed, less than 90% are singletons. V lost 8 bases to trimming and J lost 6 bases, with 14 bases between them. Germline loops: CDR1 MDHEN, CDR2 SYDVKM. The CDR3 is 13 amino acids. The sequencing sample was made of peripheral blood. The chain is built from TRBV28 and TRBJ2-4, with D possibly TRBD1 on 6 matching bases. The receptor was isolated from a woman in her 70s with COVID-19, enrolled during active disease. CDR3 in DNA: TGTGCCAGCGCATTCACAGGGTTAAACATTCAGTACTTC. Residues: CASAFTGLNIQYF.